This record covers a single TCR beta chain. The antigen remains unidentified. The source of the sample is a study of cytomegalovirus exposure and HLA in healthy donors. The overall study: Around 80 million unique TCR sequences came from HLA-typed donors in an early release. Broader study findings: The productive fraction for most TCR beta V segments was about 87% or about 30% in an earlier analysis. Later analysis indicated greater clonal expansion among HLA-associated TCR beta chains than among equally common other chains. The authors reported that TCR beta sequences could predict HLA-A and HLA-B alleles. These predictions were accurate for most subjects in the first cohort.

This CDR3 has 16 amino acids. CDR1 SGHVS and CDR2 FQNEAQ come from the germline V gene. The V gene lost 1 base and the J gene lost 0 bases, with 9 bases spanning the gap. Primers: 60 Vbeta forward and 13 Jbeta reverse. The assay was immunoSEQ multiplex PCR, and TCRdb's table has in-frame clones only and misses some. This sample carries 150,000 to 180,000 clones, approximately 69% of them seen once, and the ten largest clones take 2% to 2.5%. The TCR was taken from a man aged 30-40 years in good health and CMV-seronegative. This chain uses TRBV7-8 with TRBJ2-2, with a weak D call TRBD2 (6 bases). The sequenced material came from PBMCs. CDR3 sequence (DNA): TGTGCCAGCAGCTTAGGACTAGGCACGAACACCGGGGAGCTGTTTTTT. Its translation is CASSLGLGTNTGELFF. The variable domain in full, completed from reference TRBV7-8 and TRBJ2-2, reads GAGVSQSPRYKVAKRGQDVALRCDPISGHVSLFWYQQALGQGPEFLTYFQNEAQLDKSGLPSDRFFAERPEGSVSTLKIQRTQQEDSAVYLCASSLGLGTNTGELFFGEGSRLTVL.